Following are 21 T cell receptor beta chains from one sample sequenced in a study of T cell repertoires in cytomegalovirus infection. TCRdb called the reads again in MiXCR, with one record for every CDR3 protein. Altogether around 290,000 distinct CDR3 sequences are present, about 23% being singletons, with the ten largest covering approximately 15%. The sequencing sample was made of PBMCs. These receptors were collected from a human donor in good health (CMV status not recorded). Some clones in this sample may be carry-over from other donors' samples.

There are many counts of this clonotype. J is TRBJ1-5 and V is TRBV7-2; 9 bases align to TRBD1. The CDR3 consists of 18 residues. CDR1 and CDR2 (germline): SGHTA, FQGNSA. Germline trimming cut 5 bases from V and 0 bases from J; bases unmatched to any gene: 11. Written as DNA, the CDR3 is TGTGCCAGCAGCCACCGACAGACAGGGGGGGATAGCAATCAGCCCCAGCATTTT. Residues: CASSHRQTGGDSNQPQHF.

This clonotype was seen many times. V and J are TRBV7-6 and TRBJ1-2, with 9 bases aligning to TRBD1. The junction had 10 bases not matched to a gene; V was cut back by 5 bases and J by 6 bases. CDR1 SGHVS and CDR2 FNYEAQ come from the germline V gene. CDR3 length: 15 residues. The DNA of the CDR3 is TGTGCCAGCAGCCGCCTGACAGGGGGAGATCATGGCTACACCTTC. This gives the protein CASSRLTGGDHGYTF. Together with reference TRBV7-6 and TRBJ1-2, the CDR3 gives the full variable domain: GAGVSQSPRYKVTKRGQDVALRCDPISGHVSLYWYRQALGQGPEFLTYFNYEAQQDKSGLPNDRFSAERPEGSISTLTIQRTEQRDSAMYRCASSRLTGGDHGYTFGSGTRLTVV.

The CDR3 DNA sequence: TGTGCCAGCAGCCAAGACGGAGGAAAGTATAGCTACACCTTC. Its translation: CASSQDGGKYSYTF. The V gene is TRBV4-2, the J gene TRBJ1-2; D call uncertain. The CDR3 runs to 14 residues. Germline CDR1 reads LGHNA; CDR2 reads YNFKEQ. V lost 0 bases, J lost 9 bases, and 14 bases lay in between.

This clonotype was counted between two and nine times. The CDR3 here is CASSRVRFADDPYEQYF. The CDR3 coding sequence is TGTGCCAGCAGTCGAGTTAGATTCGCGGACGACCCCTACGAGCAGTACTTC. The J gene is TRBJ2-7, the V gene TRBV6-1; no clear D. V lost 5 bases to trimming and J lost 2 bases, with 22 bases between them. The CDR3 loop spans 17 amino acids. The germline V gene encodes CDR1 MNHNS and CDR2 SASEGT.

This clonotype has just one count. CDR3 coding DNA: TGTGCCAGCAGCTTAGGGCTAGCGGGAGGAACAACACCCCCAGATACGCAGTATTTT. Its protein product is CASSLGLAGGTTPPDTQYF. The J gene is TRBJ2-3, the V gene TRBV7-4, with 11 bases that match TRBD2. J gave up 4 bases and V 1 base, and 13 bases lay outside the gene matches. This CDR3 contains 19 residues. The germline V gene encodes CDR1 SGHVT and CDR2 SQSDAQ. Full variable domain (outside the CDR3, taken from reference TRBV7-4 and TRBJ2-3): GAGVSQSPRYKVAKRGRDVALRCDSISGHVTLYWYRQTLGQGSEVLTYSQSDAQRDKSGRPSGRFSAERPERSVSTLKIQRTEQGDSAVYLCASSLGLAGGTTPPDTQYFGPGTRLTVL.

CDR3 DNA: TGCGCCAGCAGTCGGGACAGTGCCTCCTACGAGCAGTACTTC. Its translation is CASSRDSASYEQYF. The V call is TRBV5-1, the J call TRBJ2-7; 7 bases agree with TRBD1. Germline V gene sequence: CDR1 SGHRS, CDR2 YFSETQ. This CDR3 is built from 14 residues. J lost 0 bases, V lost 5 bases, and 5 bases had no gene match. Looking up the rest from reference TRBV5-1 and TRBJ2-7 gives the full variable domain: KAGVTQTPRYLIKTRGQQVTLSCSPISGHRSVSWYQQTPGQGLQFLFEYFSETQRNKGNFPGRFSGRQFSNSRSEMNVSTLELGDSALYLCASSRDSASYEQYFGPGTRLTVT.

The rearrangement uses TRBV7-3 and TRBJ2-3; 14 nucleotides agree with TRBD2. CDR1 is SGHTA, CDR2 FQGTGA, per germline. This CDR3 has 17 amino acids. With V trimmed by 5 bases and J by 8 bases, 12 bases remained unmatched. For the CDR3, the DNA is TGTGCCAGCAGCCCTGGACTAGCGGGAGGAGGGCAGGGTACGCAGTATTTT. Protein: CASSPGLAGGGQGTQYF.

The CDR3 spells CASSEQGGYEQYF. DNA of the CDR3: TGTGCCAGCAGTGAACAGGGGGGGTACGAGCAGTACTTC. The genes are TRBV28 and TRBJ2-7; the D gene is possibly TRBD1 (8 bases). Looked up from germline, CDR1 is MDHEN and CDR2 is SYDVKM. V was trimmed by 5 bases and J by 4 bases, leaving 12 bases between them. The CDR3 extends over 13 amino acids. Complete variable domain (other parts from reference TRBV28 and TRBJ2-7): DVKVTQSSRYLVKRTGEKVFLECVQDMDHENMFWYRQDPGLGLRLIYFSYDVKMKEKGDIPEGYSVSREKKERFSLILESASTNQTSMYLCASSEQGGYEQYFGPGTRLTVT.

In this sample, this clonotype turned up a few times. This chain links TRBV20-1 with TRBJ2-2; TRBD2 agrees at 10 bases. The CDR3 extends over 16 amino acids. Germline V CDR1 and CDR2: DFQATT, SNEGSKA (reference sequence). Unmatched junction bases numbered 10, after V lost 6 bases and J lost 3 bases. This chain's CDR3 is CSAKIWTSGHTGELFF. The CDR3 DNA sequence: TGCAGTGCCAAGATTTGGACTAGCGGACACACCGGGGAGCTGTTTTTT.

This clonotype has a handful of counts. This chain links TRBV7-9 with TRBJ2-7; 14 nucleotides align to TRBD2. The CDR3 is 15 amino acids. V trimming: 5 bases; J trimming: 5 bases; junction bases outside the gene matches: 5. The germline V gene has CDR1 SEHNR and CDR2 FQNEAQ (reference sequence). CDR3 nucleotides: TGTGCCAGCAGCGCGGGACTAGCGGGAGTTGACGAGCAGTACTTC. Translation: CASSAGLAGVDEQYF. Drawing the rest from reference TRBV7-9 and TRBJ2-7, the complete variable domain is DTGVSQNPRHKITKRGQNVTFRCDPISEHNRLYWYRQTLGQGPEFLTYFQNEAQLEKSRLLSDRFSAERPKGSFSTLEIQRTEQGDSAMYLCASSAGLAGVDEQYFGPGTRLTVT.

This chain's CDR3 is CARGTGGYEQYF. The CDR3 nucleotides read TGTGCCAGGGGTACAGGGGGCTACGAGCAGTACTTC. The chain joins TRBV2 to TRBJ2-7, with TRBD1 matching 8 bases. J gave up 3 bases and V 9 bases, and 4 bases lay outside the gene matches. The V gene's germline CDR1 is SNHLY and CDR2 FYNNEI. This CDR3 comprises 12 residues.

This clonotype was detected many times. V and J are TRBV10-3 and TRBJ2-5, with 9 bases that match TRBD2. V shed 10 bases and J 1 base; nucleotides not matched to a gene: 7. CDR3 length equals 14 residues. Germline V gene data show CDR1 as ENHRY and CDR2 as SYGVKD. The CDR3 here is CATGRAGGQETQYF. CDR3 DNA: TGTGCCACGGGCCGAGCGGGGGGCCAAGAGACCCAGTACTTC.

This clonotype was counted between two and nine times. The genes are TRBV20-1 and TRBJ1-2; D unresolved. This CDR3 is 16 amino acids long. CDR1 is DFQATT, CDR2 SNEGSKA, per germline (reference sequence). The V and J ends lost 6 bases and 3 bases respectively, with 23 bases between them. The CDR3 DNA is TGCAGTGCCCCAAAAACGGGAAGTATTGGAGACTATGGCTACACCTTC. Translation: CSAPKTGSIGDYGYTF.

This clonotype was seen a few times. V and J are TRBV3-1 and TRBJ2-3; the match to TRBD2 covers 10 bases. Per the germline V gene, CDR1 is LGHDT and CDR2 is YNNKEL (reference sequence). V gave up 3 bases and J gave up 5 bases; unmatched junction bases: 5. The CDR3 sequence is 15 residues long. The CDR3 region is CASSHPSGREDTQYF. As DNA, the CDR3 is TGTGCCAGCAGCCATCCCAGCGGGAGGGAAGATACGCAGTATTTT.

V gene TRBV18 combines with J gene TRBJ2-1; no firm D call. Germline loops: CDR1 KGHSH, CDR2 LQKENI. V dropped 1 base and J dropped 7 bases, with 23 bases sitting between them. The CDR3 has 18 residues. The CDR3 region has the DNA TGTGCCAGCTCACCACGATCAAATTCATGGGCCCCTAGAAATGAGCAGTTCTTC. This sequence encodes CASSPRSNSWAPRNEQFF.

This clonotype has a handful of counts. One junction end disagrees with the germline gene, perhaps due to a read error. In nucleotides, the CDR3 is TGTGCCAGCAGCTTTGCAGGGAACACTGAAGCTTTCTTT. Translating gives CASSFAGNTEAFF. This rearrangement joins TRBV5-3 to TRBJ1-1; D is unclear. TRBV5-3 is sorted into the ORF group, with uncertain function. CDR3 length equals 13 residues.

V is TRBV7-8 and J is TRBJ2-5; TRBD1 matches at 7 bases. CDR3 length: 16 residues. Germline V CDR1 and CDR2: SGHVS, FQNEAQ. The V and J ends lost 3 bases and 5 bases, in that order; junction bases with no gene match: 12. CDR3 coding DNA: TGTGCCAGCAGCTTGGACAGGAACAGGGCCCGTGAGACCCAGTACTTC. Translation: CASSLDRNRARETQYF.

Ten or more counts support this clonotype. The J gene is TRBJ2-5, the V gene TRBV12-3 or TRBV12-4; 7 bases fit TRBD1. The trim removed 7 bases at V and 1 base at J, leaving 6 bases unmatched. The CDR3 runs 14 residues. CDR3: CASNTQGTQETQYF. The CDR3 DNA follows: TGTGCCAGCAATACACAGGGGACCCAAGAGACCCAGTACTTC.

In this sample, this clonotype turned up a few times. The chain links TRBV6-2 or TRBV6-3 to TRBJ2-1; unclear D gene. Germline V lookup: CDR1 MNHEY, CDR2 SVGEGT. V was trimmed by 7 bases and J by 0 bases, leaving 16 bases between them. The CDR3 length is 16 residues. As DNA, the CDR3 is TGTGCCAGCATTTCCTCAGTGGGCAGCTCCTACAATGAGCAGTTCTTC. It is translated as CASISSVGSSYNEQFF.

This clonotype showed up just a few times. V and J are TRBV29-1 and TRBJ1-2; D remains ambiguous. Trimming pared 3 bases from V and 4 bases from J, leaving 9 bases between. Germline V gives CDR1 SQVTM, CDR2 ANQGSEA. The CDR3 spans 12 residues. The CDR3 nucleotides read TGCAGCGTTGACGGGCAGCCCTATGGCTACACCTTC. It is translated as CSVDGQPYGYTF.

This clonotype has more than one count but fewer than ten. The chain uses TRBV19 and TRBJ2-7; D may be TRBD2 (5 bases). V was pared by 3 bases and J by 5 bases, with 14 bases between. The CDR3 covers 14 residues. CDR1 and CDR2 from the germline V gene are LNHDA and SQIVND (reference sequence). The CDR3 sequence: CASSIRGSRDEQYF. For the CDR3, the DNA is TGTGCCAGTAGTATCCGGGGATCCAGAGACGAGCAGTACTTC.